This T cell receptor (beta chain) was captured by sequencing in a study of cytomegalovirus exposure and HLA in healthy donors. 60 Vbeta and 13 Jbeta primers were used in PCR. The data were produced by immunoSEQ multiplex PCR, yet TCRdb's version contains in-frame clones alone and is incomplete. This sample has about 140,000 clones, with 70% to 80% found just once. This clone was observed a handful of times. The CDR3 is 15 amino acids. From germline, CDR1 is MNHEY and CDR2 SVGAGI. The V end was cut by 0 bases, the J end by 1 base, with 9 bases between. The sample comprised PBMCs. This chain uses TRBV6-5 with TRBJ1-1; D gene uncertain. This TCR derives from a man between 18 and 35 years old in good health and CMV-seronegative. The CDR3 region is CASSYSFISNTEAFF. The CDR3 DNA reads TGTGCCAGCAGTTACTCGTTTATTTCGAACACTGAAGCTTTCTTT.